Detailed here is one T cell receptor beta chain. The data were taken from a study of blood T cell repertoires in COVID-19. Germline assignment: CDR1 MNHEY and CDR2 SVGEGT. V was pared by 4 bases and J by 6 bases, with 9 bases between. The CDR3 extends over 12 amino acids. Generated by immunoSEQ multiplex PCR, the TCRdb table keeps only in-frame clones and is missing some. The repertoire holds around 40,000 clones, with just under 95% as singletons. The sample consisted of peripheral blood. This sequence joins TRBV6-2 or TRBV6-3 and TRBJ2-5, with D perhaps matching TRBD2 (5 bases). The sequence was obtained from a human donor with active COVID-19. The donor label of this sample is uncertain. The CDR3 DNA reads TGTGCCAGCAGTTGGACTGGGAAGACCCAGTACTTC. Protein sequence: CASSWTGKTQYF.